This T cell receptor beta chain was captured by sequencing in a study of T cell responses to AZD1222 COVID-19 vaccine. Study conclusions and caveats: Donors were mostly white British, more females; clonal diversity possibly underestimated. Sampled repertoires all dated from after the peak T cell response. Seropositive status at baseline applied to only five or six AZD1222 recipients.

Sequencing was performed with immunoSEQ multiplex PCR; in TCRdb, only in-frame clones are kept and a portion is missing. The sample has 95,000 to 150,000 clones, roughly 90% seen once. As regards this clone: The antigen is not known.

The receptor was derived from an adult who received the AZD1222 COVID-19 vaccine. Here the sequenced sample was peripheral blood, taken 28 days after the second AZD1222 dose.

DNA of the CDR3: TGTGCCAGCAGCCAAGAAGGCCAAGGCGGTGCGACCCAGTACTTC. Protein: CASSQEGQGGATQYF. The rearrangement links TRBV14 to TRBJ2-5; D gene ambiguous. The germline CDR1 and CDR2 sequences are SGHDN and FVKESK. CDR3 size: 15 residues. Trimming took 0 bases from V and 7 from J, leaving 15 bases between them.